The clone carrying this T cell receptor beta chain was observed at least ten times. Its antigen is as yet unknown. Stated time point: blood at routine non-recurrence follow-up after resection. The study sequenced unsorted whole RNA from tumor, nontumor lung or frozen PBMC. Trimming removed 7 bases at V and 3 bases at J, with 17 bases between. CDR1 is SGHRS, CDR2 YFSETQ, per germline. The CDR3 spans 15 residues. This sample was taken from a study of spatial heterogeneity in lung cancer. As for the study in general: Raw reads contained each unique TCR and UMI combination more than ten times on average.

General study results and limits: More often at tumor resection than at routine follow-up, ubiquitous expanded tumor TCRs were detected in the blood.

Every molecule of TCR cDNA had its own unique molecular identifier. TCRdb processed the 5' RACE reads anew with MiXCR; each CDR3 protein has one entry. The sample consists of about 120,000 distinct CDR3 sequences, more than 10% of them appearing once. The chain carries TRBV5-1 and TRBJ1-5; possible D gene TRBD1, 6 bases. Sequencing used PBMCs, obtained at follow-up. The sequence was collected from a male donor with early-stage non-small cell lung cancer. The CDR3 reads CASQQGMSDNQPQHF. The CDR3 DNA reads as TGCGCCAGCCAACAGGGAATGAGTGACAATCAGCCCCAGCATTTT.